This T cell receptor (beta chain) was recovered during a study of T cells after yellow fever vaccination. From germline, CDR1 is DFQATT and CDR2 SNEGSKA (reference sequence). The V end was cut by 6 bases, the J end by 3 bases, with 18 bases between. The CDR3 loop spans 15 amino acids. This clonotype came up many times. Its antigen remains unknown. The study, taken as a whole, reports: Contamination by abundant bulk-population clonotypes could be present in FACS-sorted repertoires. Compared with primary, the secondary response was weaker and peaked at day 5, not 15.

UMIs were added to TCR cDNA along with a universal primer site when it was made by 5'RACE template switching. A single record per CDR3 protein comes from TCRdb applying MiXCR to the 5' RACE reads. The sample gives some 250,000 distinct CDR3 sequences, 6.5% to 8.5% of which show up once; approximately 0.85% is in the top ten. Sequencing was performed on CD4+ T cells sorted from PBMCs, taken 15 days after the yellow fever booster vaccination. The clonotype was recovered from a young man who received the YFV17D yellow fever vaccine. The chain joins TRBV20-1 to TRBJ2-4; TRBD1 might be the D (6 bases). CDR3 bases: TGCAGTGCCCACCCCCCAGGGGCTGTCAAAAACATTCAGTACTTC. It is translated as CSAHPPGAVKNIQYF.